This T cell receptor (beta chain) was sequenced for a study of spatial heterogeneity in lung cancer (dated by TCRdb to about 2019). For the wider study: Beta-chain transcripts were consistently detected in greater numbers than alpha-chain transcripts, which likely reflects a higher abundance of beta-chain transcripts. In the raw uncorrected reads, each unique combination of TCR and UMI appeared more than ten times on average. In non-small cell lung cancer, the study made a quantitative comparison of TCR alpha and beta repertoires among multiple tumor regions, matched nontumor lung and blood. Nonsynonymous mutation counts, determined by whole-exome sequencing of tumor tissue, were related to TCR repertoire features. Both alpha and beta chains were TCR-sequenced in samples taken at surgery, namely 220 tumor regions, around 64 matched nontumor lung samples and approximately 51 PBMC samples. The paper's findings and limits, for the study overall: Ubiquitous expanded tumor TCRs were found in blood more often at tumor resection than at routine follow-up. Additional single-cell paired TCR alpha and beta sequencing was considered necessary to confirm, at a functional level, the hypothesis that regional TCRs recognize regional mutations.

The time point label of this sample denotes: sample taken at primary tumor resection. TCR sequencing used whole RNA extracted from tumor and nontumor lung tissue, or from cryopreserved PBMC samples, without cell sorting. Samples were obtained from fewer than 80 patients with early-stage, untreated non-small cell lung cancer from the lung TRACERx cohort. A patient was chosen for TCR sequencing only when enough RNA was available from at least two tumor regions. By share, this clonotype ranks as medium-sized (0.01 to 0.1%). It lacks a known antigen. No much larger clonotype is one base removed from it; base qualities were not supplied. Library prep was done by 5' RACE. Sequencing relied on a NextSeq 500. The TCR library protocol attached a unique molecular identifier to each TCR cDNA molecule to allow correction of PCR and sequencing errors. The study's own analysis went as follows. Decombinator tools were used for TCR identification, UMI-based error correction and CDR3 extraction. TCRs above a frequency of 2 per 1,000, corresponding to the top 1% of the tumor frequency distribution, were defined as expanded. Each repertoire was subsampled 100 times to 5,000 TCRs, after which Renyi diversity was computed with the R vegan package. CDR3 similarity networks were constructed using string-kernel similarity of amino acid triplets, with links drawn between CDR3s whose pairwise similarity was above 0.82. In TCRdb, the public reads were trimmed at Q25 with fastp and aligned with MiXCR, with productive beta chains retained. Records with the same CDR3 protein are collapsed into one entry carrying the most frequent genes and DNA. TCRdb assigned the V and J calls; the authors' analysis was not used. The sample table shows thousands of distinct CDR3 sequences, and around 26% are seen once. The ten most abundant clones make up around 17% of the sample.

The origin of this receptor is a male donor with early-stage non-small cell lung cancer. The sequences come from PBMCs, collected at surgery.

CDR3 sequence: CASSLRPRAYEQYF. The sequence in DNA is TGTGCCAGCAGTTTACGCCCCAGGGCCTACGAGCAGTACTTC. The chain couples TRBV28 to TRBJ2-7; perhaps TRBD1 is the D gene, with 5 bases matching. V loses 2 bases of germline sequence and J loses 2 bases, and the interval between the two ends is 10 bases. Taken from the germline V gene, the CDR1 and CDR2 loops are MDHEN and SYDVKM. The CDR3 goes from the cysteine to the phenylalanine over 14 residues. CDR3 DNA is the only sequence kept; it has 42 bases, read in frame from the first base.